This is a list of T cell receptor beta chains from one sample in a study of T cell responses to AZD1222 COVID-19 vaccine. Clones were read by immunoSEQ multiplex PCR, and TCRdb kept only the in-frame ones, dropping some. The profile shows around 89,000 clones, around nine tenths of them singletons. Sequenced material: peripheral blood, taken 28 days after the second AZD1222 dose. These TCRs come from an adult who received the AZD1222 COVID-19 vaccine. Both conserved end residues are part of each CDR3. A D gene is named only where the DNA matches it firmly. Only part of the rows carry a size: once, few, many, or a class if the clone is expanded.

clone size	V gene	J gene	D gene	CDR3 DNA	CDR3 protein
NA	TRBV6-1	TRBJ2-4	NA	TGTGCCAGCAGTGAAGCACAGGTAGCCAAAAACATTCAGTACTTC	CASSEAQVAKNIQYF
NA	TRBV5-1	TRBJ2-7	TRBD1	TGCGCCAGCAGCGGGCAGGGGGCCCCCTACGAGCAGTACTTC	CASSGQGAPYEQYF
NA	TRBV5-1	TRBJ2-7	TRBD1	TGCGCCAGCAGCCCATGGACGGACAGGGGAGGGGAGCAGTACTTC	CASSPWTDRGGEQYF
NA	TRBV4-1	TRBJ1-3	NA	TGCGCCAGCAGCCAATTAAATGGACCTGGGGACACCATATATTTT	CASSQLNGPGDTIYF
NA	TRBV19	TRBJ1-5	TRBD1	TGTGCCAGTAGTATGGGTAGACAGGGCGGAGGGAGGCCCCAGCATTTT	CASSMGRQGGGRPQHF
NA	TRBV19	TRBJ1-1	NA	TGTGCCAGTAGTATGAAAAGTAGTTGGCCGTTCAACATCAAGGGTATCTTT	CASSMKSSWPFNIKGIF
NA	TRBV5-1	TRBJ2-2	NA	TGCGCCAGCAGCTTGGCCCCCCAGGGCCTGACCGGGGAGCTGTTTTTT	CASSLAPQGLTGELFF
once	TRBV19	TRBJ2-3	TRBD1	TGTGCCAGTAGTATTGGGGCAGGGGGCTTAGGTACAGATACGCAGTATTTT	CASSIGAGGLGTDTQYF
NA	TRBV7-8	TRBJ1-2	NA	TGTGCCAGCAGCTCATCAGGACAGTCGTTCTATGGCTACACCTTC	CASSSSGQSFYGYTF
NA	TRBV7-9	TRBJ2-7	TRBD2	TGTGCCAGCAGCTTAGGGGCGGGAGGAGCCTACGAGCAGTACTTC	CASSLGAGGAYEQYF
once	TRBV2	TRBJ1-5	NA	TGTGCCAGCAGTGATAGGGGAGGGCCCCAGCATTTT	CASSDRGGPQHF
NA	TRBV7-9	TRBJ2-3	NA	TGTGCCAGCAGCTTAGCCGTCCTGGATACGCAGTATTTT	CASSLAVLDTQYF
NA	TRBV2	TRBJ1-4	TRBD1	TGTGCCAGTAGCGAAACAGGGGCGGGTGAAAAACTGTTTTTT	CASSETGAGEKLFF
NA	TRBV4-1	TRBJ2-7	NA	TGCGCCAGCAGCCACTGGGGGGACCCCTACGAGCAGTACTTC	CASSHWGDPYEQYF
NA	TRBV2	TRBJ2-1	NA	TGTGCCAGCAGTGGGACTTACAATGAGCAGTTCTTC	CASSGTYNEQFF
few	TRBV5-1	TRBJ1-2	TRBD1	TGCGCCAGCAGCTTGTGGGGACAGTCAGGAGCTAACTATGGCTACACCTTC	CASSLWGQSGANYGYTF
NA	TRBV6-1	TRBJ1-2	NA	NA	CASSSSTIMDGYTF
few	TRBV12-5	TRBJ2-1	TRBD2	TGTGCTAGTGCCATCGGGACTAGCGGGGGGTGGGATGAGCAGTTCTTC	CASAIGTSGGWDEQFF
NA	TRBV7-9	TRBJ1-2	NA	TGTGCCAGCAGCTATGCCCCGCGGCTGGCCTTC	CASSYAPRLAF
NA	TRBV27	TRBJ2-7	NA	TGTGCCAGCAGTTACAAGCTGACTTACGAGCAGTACTTC	CASSYKLTYEQYF
NA	TRBV27	TRBJ1-4	TRBD1	TGTGCCAGCAGTCCCCGGGACAGTAATGAAAAACTGTTTTTT	CASSPRDSNEKLFF
NA	TRBV11-2	TRBJ2-7	NA	TGTGCCAGCAGCTTAGGGCAGTCCTACGAGCAGTACTTC	CASSLGQSYEQYF
NA	TRBV4-3	TRBJ1-1	NA	TGCGCCAGCAGCCAAGGAGAAGAGAGGAGCACTGAAGCTTTCTTT	CASSQGEERSTEAFF
NA	TRBV6-2/TRBV6-3	TRBJ1-2	NA	TGTGCCAGCAGCCGCACCCCTGGCTACACCTTC	CASSRTPGYTF
NA	TRBV6-4	TRBJ2-2	TRBD1	TGTGCCAGCGGACAGGGGGCCACCGGGGAGCTGTTTTTT	CASGQGATGELFF
NA	TRBV19	TRBJ1-2	NA	TGTGCCAGTAGTATGTTCCGATACTCAAACTATGGCTACACCTTC	CASSMFRYSNYGYTF
NA	TRBV9	TRBJ1-1	NA	TGTGCCAGCAGCGTAGGGGCGGGACGGGAGAACACTGAAGCTTTCTTT	CASSVGAGRENTEAFF
NA	TRBV5-4	TRBJ2-1	TRBD2	TGTGCCAGCAGTTTTGCCCTGGGGGGGAGCTCCTACAATGAGCAGTTCTTC	CASSFALGGSSYNEQFF
NA	TRBV4-2	TRBJ2-5	TRBD2	TGTGCCAGCAGCCAAGAATGGGGGGGATCGGAGCAAGAGACCCAGTACTTC	CASSQEWGGSEQETQYF
NA	TRBV28	TRBJ1-1	NA	TGTGCCAGCAGCCCTCCGACAGGTCAAGTAACTGAAGCTTTCTTT	CASSPPTGQVTEAFF
once	TRBV5-1	TRBJ2-3	NA	TGCGCCAGCAGGCTTGGACGCTACATATCAGATACGCAGTATTTT	CASRLGRYISDTQYF
NA	TRBV5-4	TRBJ1-2	TRBD1	TGTGCCAGCACCCCCTGGGGGACAGGGGGTATCGTCTATGGCTACACCTTC	CASTPWGTGGIVYGYTF
NA	TRBV4-1	TRBJ1-1	TRBD1	TGCGCCAGCAGCCAAACAGGGACAGGGGGATTGAACACTGAAGCTTTCTTT	CASSQTGTGGLNTEAFF
NA	TRBV6-5	TRBJ1-1	NA	TGTGCCAGCAGTTTGACCACCTTGAACACTGAAGCTTTCTTT	CASSLTTLNTEAFF
NA	TRBV4-1	TRBJ2-7	TRBD2	TGCGCCAGCAGCCAAACTAGCGGGGGAGTTTACGAGCAGTACTTC	CASSQTSGGVYEQYF
NA	TRBV25-1	TRBJ2-3	TRBD1	TGTGCCAGTCACCAGGGGACAGGGGGCTTGGAAGATACGCAGTATTTT	CASHQGTGGLEDTQYF
once	TRBV3-1/TRBV3-2	TRBJ1-5	NA	TGTGCCAGCAGCCAAGATCGGAGAGCTAATCAGCCCCAGCATTTT	CASSQDRRANQPQHF
NA	TRBV19	TRBJ1-2	NA	TGTGCCAGTAGTCCGGACATTAACTATGGCTACACCTTC	CASSPDINYGYTF
NA	TRBV11-2	TRBJ1-5	NA	TGTGCCAGCAGCTTAGTAGTGGGCCAGCCCCAGCATTTT	CASSLVVGQPQHF
NA	TRBV19	TRBJ2-2	NA	TGTGCCAGTATGGTTCCAGCCGGGGAGCTGTTTTTT	CASMVPAGELFF
NA	TRBV7-9	TRBJ1-2	NA	TGTGCCAGCAGACATATAAGGGGGAACTATGGCTACACCTTC	CASRHIRGNYGYTF
NA	TRBV28	TRBJ2-2	NA	TGTGCCAGCAGTTTCCCCCGTCTGAACACCGGGGAGCTGTTTTTT	CASSFPRLNTGELFF
NA	TRBV11-2	TRBJ2-7	NA	TGTGCCAGCAGCTCCAAAGGGGGAAACGAGCAGTACTTC	CASSSKGGNEQYF
NA	TRBV9	TRBJ1-3	NA	TGTGCCAGCAGCGTAGCGGGCAGGACCTCTGGAAACACCATATATTTT	CASSVAGRTSGNTIYF
once	TRBV19	TRBJ1-1	TRBD1	TGTGCCACGGACAGGGGAAACCCTATGAACACTGAAGCTTTCTTT	CATDRGNPMNTEAFF
NA	TRBV30	TRBJ1-2	NA	TGTGCCTGTTTTACACGGACAGAGACTAACTATGGCTACACCTTC	CACFTRTETNYGYTF
NA	TRBV25-1	TRBJ1-5	NA	TGTGCCAGCAGTGGCACGGGCTATCAGCCCCAGCATTTT	CASSGTGYQPQHF
NA	TRBV30	TRBJ1-2	NA	TGTGCCTGGAGTCCGGCGGTTGGCTACACCTTC	CAWSPAVGYTF
NA	TRBV5-1	TRBJ2-3	NA	TGCGCCAGCAGCTTGCCGTCTAGCACAGATACGCAGTATTTT	CASSLPSSTDTQYF
NA	TRBV9	TRBJ2-7	TRBD1	TGTGCCAGCAGCGTAACAGGACAGGGGTTTGTCTCCGAGCAGTACTTC	CASSVTGQGFVSEQYF
NA	TRBV5-4	TRBJ1-1	NA	TGTGCCAGCAGCTTGTTTCGGGGTGCGGGAACTGAAGCTTTCTTT	CASSLFRGAGTEAFF
NA	TRBV18	TRBJ2-6	NA	TGTGCCAGCTCACGGGACGGAAGCTCTGGGGCCAACGTCCTGACTTTC	CASSRDGSSGANVLTF
NA	TRBV12-3/TRBV12-4	TRBJ1-2	NA	TGTGCCAGCAGGGAAACGGGGGGTGGCTACACCTTC	CASRETGGGYTF